This T cell receptor (beta chain) stems from a study of blood T cell repertoires in COVID-19. At the level of the study: T cells, B-cell-depleted T cells, or PBMCs supplied cDNA or gDNA.

The CDR3 contains 15 residues. The V gene lost 0 bases and the J gene lost 1 base, with 9 bases spanning the gap. Germline V gene lookup returns CDR1 SGDLS and CDR2 YYNGEE. The study recruited people aged roughly 18 to 100 years across roughly 25 US areas. As originally analysed: Counts of nucleated cells, estimated from reference gene primer amplification, were obtained. Assay: immunoSEQ multiplex PCR; the TCRdb copy retains only in-frame clones and omits some. V and J calls and clone size are those listed in that table; D and trimming were worked out from the DNA. This sample has about 170,000 clones, with 70% to 85% found just once.

The V and J genes are TRBV9 and TRBJ2-3, with a possible D match to TRBD2 (6 bases). Sequenced sample: PBMCs or T cells enriched from blood (not recorded which). The sequence derives from a woman in her 70s in a cohort exposed to, infected with or recovered from COVID-19 (not recorded which). CDR3 nucleotides: TGTGCCAGCAGCGTAGAAGGGGAGGGCACAGATACGCAGTATTTT. It yields the protein CASSVEGEGTDTQYF.